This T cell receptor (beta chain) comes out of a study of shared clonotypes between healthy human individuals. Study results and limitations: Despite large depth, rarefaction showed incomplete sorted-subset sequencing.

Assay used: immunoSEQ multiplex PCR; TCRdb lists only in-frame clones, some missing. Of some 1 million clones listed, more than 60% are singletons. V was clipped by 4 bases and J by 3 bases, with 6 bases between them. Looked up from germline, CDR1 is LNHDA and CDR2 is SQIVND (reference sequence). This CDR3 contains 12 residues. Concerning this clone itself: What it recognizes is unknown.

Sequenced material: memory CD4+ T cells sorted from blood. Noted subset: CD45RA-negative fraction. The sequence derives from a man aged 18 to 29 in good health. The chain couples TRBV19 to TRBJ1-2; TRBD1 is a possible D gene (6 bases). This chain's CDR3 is CASSRTDYGYTF. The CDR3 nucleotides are TGTGCCAGTAGTAGGACAGACTATGGCTACACCTTC.